This T cell receptor beta chain was found in a study of blood T cell repertoires in COVID-19. For the study at large: Both acute and convalescent COVID-19 samples were obtained from the United States, Italy and Spain. T cells, B-cell-depleted T cells, or PBMCs provided the cDNA or gDNA that served as material.

CDR3 size: 12 residues. CDR1 is LGHNA and CDR2 is YSLEER in the germline V gene. V shed 1 base and J shed 3 bases, with 4 bases lying between them. Study processing details: Amplification of reference gene primers was used by the study to estimate nucleated cell counts. The assay was immunoSEQ multiplex PCR, and TCRdb's table has in-frame clones only and misses some. The D gene and trimming were derived from the DNA, and the V and J assignments and clone size from that table. Of tens of thousands of clones listed, about 89% are singletons. The source of this sequence is a man aged 45-60 years with active or convalescent COVID-19. Sample: peripheral blood. The genes are TRBV4-3 and TRBJ2-7, with unresolved D. The CDR3 spells CASSQAGYEQYF. As DNA, the CDR3 is TGCGCCAGCAGCCAAGCCGGCTACGAGCAGTACTTC.